These 2 T cell receptor beta chains share one sample of origin, sequenced in a study of cytomegalovirus exposure and HLA in healthy donors. Use of 60 Vbeta and 13 Jbeta primers characterized the PCR. Clones were read by immunoSEQ multiplex PCR, and TCRdb kept only the in-frame ones, dropping some. The table has approximately 45,000 clones, around two thirds seen once. The specimen sequenced was PBMCs. The receptors stem from a woman aged 25 to 45 in good health and CMV-seronegative.

V usage is TRBV2 and J usage is TRBJ2-1; D perhaps matches TRBD1 (5 bases). The CDR3 sequence is 12 residues long. V dropped 9 bases and J dropped 5 bases, with 11 bases sitting between them. Germline V gene sequence: CDR1 SNHLY, CDR2 FYNNEI. The CDR3 DNA is TGTGCCAGGATTACAGGCAACAATGAGCAGTTCTTC. It is translated as CARITGNNEQFF.

CDR3 amino acids: CASSPQEGVYEQYF. The CDR3 region has the DNA TGTGCCAGCTCACCACAAGAGGGCGTGTACGAGCAGTACTTC. The chain carries TRBV18 and TRBJ2-7; tentatively, D is TRBD2 (5 bases). The CDR3 extends over 14 amino acids. The V and J ends lost 1 base and 4 bases respectively, with 11 bases between them. Per the germline V gene, CDR1 is KGHSH and CDR2 is LQKENI. Full variable domain (outside the CDR3, taken from reference TRBV18 and TRBJ2-7): NAGVMQNPRHLVRRRGQEARLRCSPMKGHSHVYWYRQLPEEGLKFMVYLQKENIIDESGMPKERFSAEFPKEGPSILRIQQVVRGDSAAYFCASSPQEGVYEQYFGPGTRLTVT.